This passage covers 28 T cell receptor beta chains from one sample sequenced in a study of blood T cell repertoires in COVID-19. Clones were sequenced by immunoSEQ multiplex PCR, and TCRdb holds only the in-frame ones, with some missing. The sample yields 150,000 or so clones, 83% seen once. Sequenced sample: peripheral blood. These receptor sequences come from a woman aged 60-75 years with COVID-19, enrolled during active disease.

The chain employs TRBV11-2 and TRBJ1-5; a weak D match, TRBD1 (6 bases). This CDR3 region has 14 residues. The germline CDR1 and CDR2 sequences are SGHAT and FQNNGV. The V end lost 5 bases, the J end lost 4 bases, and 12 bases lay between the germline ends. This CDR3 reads CASSTQGGNQPQHF. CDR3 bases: TGTGCCAGCAGCACACAGGGAGGGAATCAGCCCCAGCATTTT. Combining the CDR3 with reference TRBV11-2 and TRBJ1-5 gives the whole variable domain EAGVAQSPRYKIIEKRQSVAFWCNPISGHATLYWYQQILGQGPKLLIQFQNNGVVDDSQLPKDRFSAERLKGVDSTLKIQPAKLEDSAVYLCASSTQGGNQPQHFGDGTRLSIL.

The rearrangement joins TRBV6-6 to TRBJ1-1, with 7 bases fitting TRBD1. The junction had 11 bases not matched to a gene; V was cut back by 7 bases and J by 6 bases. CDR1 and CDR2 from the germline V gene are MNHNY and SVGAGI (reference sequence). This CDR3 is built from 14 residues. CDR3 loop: CASNSVRTGPEAFF. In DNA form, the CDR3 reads TGTGCCAGCAATAGTGTTCGGACAGGCCCTGAAGCTTTCTTT.

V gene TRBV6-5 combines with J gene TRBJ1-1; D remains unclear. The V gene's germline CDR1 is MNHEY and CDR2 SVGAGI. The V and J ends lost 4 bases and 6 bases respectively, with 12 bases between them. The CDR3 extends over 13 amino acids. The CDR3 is CASSSARSPEAFF. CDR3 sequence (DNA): TGTGCCAGCAGTTCTGCAAGAAGCCCTGAAGCTTTCTTT.

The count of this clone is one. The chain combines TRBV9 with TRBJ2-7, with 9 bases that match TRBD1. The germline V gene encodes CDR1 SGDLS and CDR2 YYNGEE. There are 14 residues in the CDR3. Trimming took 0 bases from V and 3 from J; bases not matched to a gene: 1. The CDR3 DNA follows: TGTGCCAGCAGCGTAGAGACAGGGGGCTACGAGCAGTACTTC. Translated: CASSVETGGYEQYF.

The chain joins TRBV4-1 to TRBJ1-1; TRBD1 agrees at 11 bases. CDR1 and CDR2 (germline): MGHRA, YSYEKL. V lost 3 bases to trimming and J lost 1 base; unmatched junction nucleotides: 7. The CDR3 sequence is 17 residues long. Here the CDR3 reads CASSHSRDRGSNTEAFF. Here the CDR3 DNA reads TGCGCCAGCAGCCATTCCCGGGACAGGGGGTCGAACACTGAAGCTTTCTTT.

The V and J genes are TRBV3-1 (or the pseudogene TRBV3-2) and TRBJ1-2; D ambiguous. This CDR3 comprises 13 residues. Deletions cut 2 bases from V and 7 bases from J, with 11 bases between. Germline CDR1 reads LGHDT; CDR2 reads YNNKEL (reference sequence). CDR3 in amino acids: CASSQPLRVGYTF. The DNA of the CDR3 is TGTGCCAGCAGCCAACCCCTGAGGGTTGGCTACACCTTC.

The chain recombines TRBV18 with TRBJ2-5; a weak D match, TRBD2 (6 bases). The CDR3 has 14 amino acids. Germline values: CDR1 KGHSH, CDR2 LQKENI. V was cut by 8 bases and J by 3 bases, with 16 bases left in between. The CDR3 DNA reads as TGTGCCAGCCGTAGCCCGGGCGGGAAAGAGACCCAGTACTTC. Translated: CASRSPGGKETQYF.

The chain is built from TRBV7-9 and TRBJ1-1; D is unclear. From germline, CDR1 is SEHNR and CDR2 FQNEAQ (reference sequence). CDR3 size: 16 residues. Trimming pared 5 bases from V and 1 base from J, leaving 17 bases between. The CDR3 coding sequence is TGTGCCAGCAGCCGTTCGGGCGGGCTGGAGAACACTGAAGCTTTCTTT. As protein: CASSRSGGLENTEAFF.

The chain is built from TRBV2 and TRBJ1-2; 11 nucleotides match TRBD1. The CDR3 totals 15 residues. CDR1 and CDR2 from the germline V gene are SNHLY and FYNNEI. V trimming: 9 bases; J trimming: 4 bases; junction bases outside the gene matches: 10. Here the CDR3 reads CASSAGTGGFYGYTF. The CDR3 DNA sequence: TGTGCCAGTTCTGCCGGGACAGGGGGATTCTATGGCTACACCTTC.

CDR3 protein: CASSANRESGYTF. In nucleotides, the CDR3 is TGTGCCAGCAGCGCAAACAGGGAGTCGGGCTACACCTTC. The chain recombines TRBV6-5 with TRBJ1-2; D perhaps matches TRBD1 (6 bases). The length of the CDR3 is 13 residues. Germline lookup yields CDR1 MNHEY and CDR2 SVGAGI. Trimming shortened V by 6 bases and J by 8 bases, and 16 bases separated the two germline ends.

CDR3 DNA sequence: TGTGCCAGCAGGCCGGACCGTGGGGGACAGAATTCACCCCTCCACTTT. Protein: CASRPDRGGQNSPLHF. This chain connects TRBV25-1 to TRBJ1-6, with 7 bases lining up with TRBD1. Per germline, CDR1 MGHDK and CDR2 SYGVNS. The CDR3 totals 16 residues. After removal of 6 bases from V and 7 bases from J, the junction contained 12 bases not matched to a gene. The full variable domain, its missing parts supplied by reference TRBV25-1 and TRBJ1-6, is EADIYQTPRYLVIGTGKKITLECSQTMGHDKMYWYQQDPGMELHLIHYSYGVNSTEKGDLSSESTVSRIRTEHFPLTLESARPSHTSQYLCASRPDRGGQNSPLHFGNGTRLTVT.

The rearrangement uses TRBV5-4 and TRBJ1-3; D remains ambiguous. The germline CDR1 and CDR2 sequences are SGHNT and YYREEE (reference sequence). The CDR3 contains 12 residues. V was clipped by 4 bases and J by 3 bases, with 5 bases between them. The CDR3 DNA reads TGTGCCAGCAGCCTCGGTGGAAACACCATATATTTT. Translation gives CASSLGGNTIYF.

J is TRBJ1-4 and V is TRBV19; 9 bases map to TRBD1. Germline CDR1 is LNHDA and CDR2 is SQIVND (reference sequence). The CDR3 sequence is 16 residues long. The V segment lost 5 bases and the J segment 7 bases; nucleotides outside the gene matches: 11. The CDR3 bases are TGTGCCAGTAGTTTGGACAGGGGCGCATCCATTGAAAAACTGTTTTTT. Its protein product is CASSLDRGASIEKLFF.

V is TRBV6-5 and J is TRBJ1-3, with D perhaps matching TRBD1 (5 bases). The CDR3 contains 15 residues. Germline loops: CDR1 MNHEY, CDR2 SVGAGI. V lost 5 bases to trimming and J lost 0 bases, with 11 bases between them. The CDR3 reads CASSLQETSGNTIYF. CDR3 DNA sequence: TGTGCCAGCAGTCTACAGGAGACCTCTGGAAACACCATATATTTT.

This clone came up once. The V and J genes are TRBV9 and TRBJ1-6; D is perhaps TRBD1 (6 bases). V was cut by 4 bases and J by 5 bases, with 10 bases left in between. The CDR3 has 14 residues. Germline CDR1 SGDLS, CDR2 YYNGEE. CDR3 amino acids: CASSWDTNNSPLHF. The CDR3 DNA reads TGTGCCAGCAGCTGGGACACTAATAATTCACCCCTCCACTTT.

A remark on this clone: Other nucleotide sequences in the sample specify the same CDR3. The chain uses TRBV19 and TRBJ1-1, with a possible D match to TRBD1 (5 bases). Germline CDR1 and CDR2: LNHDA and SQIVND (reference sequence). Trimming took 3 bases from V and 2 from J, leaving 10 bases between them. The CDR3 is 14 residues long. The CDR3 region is CASSIQGLNTEAFF. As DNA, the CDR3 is TGTGCCAGTAGTATCCAGGGTCTAAACACTGAAGCTTTCTTT.

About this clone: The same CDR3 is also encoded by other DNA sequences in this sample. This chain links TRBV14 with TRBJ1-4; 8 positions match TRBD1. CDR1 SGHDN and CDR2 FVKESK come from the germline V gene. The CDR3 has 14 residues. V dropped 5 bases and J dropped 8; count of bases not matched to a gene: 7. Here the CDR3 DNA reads TGTGCCAGCAGCGCGCAGGGGGCAAGGGAAAAACTGTTTTTT. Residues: CASSAQGAREKLFF.

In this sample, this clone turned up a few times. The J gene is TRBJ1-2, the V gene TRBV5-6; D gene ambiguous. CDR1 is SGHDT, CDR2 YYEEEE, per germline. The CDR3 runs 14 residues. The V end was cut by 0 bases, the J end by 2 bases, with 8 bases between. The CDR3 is CASSLANGNYGYTF. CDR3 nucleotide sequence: TGTGCCAGCAGCTTGGCCAACGGGAACTATGGCTACACCTTC.

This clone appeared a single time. CDR3 amino acids: CASSQDKLGELFF. CDR3 nucleotides: TGTGCCAGCAGCCAAGATAAATTGGGGGAGCTGTTTTTT. The V call is TRBV3-1 (or the pseudogene TRBV3-2), the J call TRBJ2-2; D gene ambiguous. The CDR3 is 13 amino acids. In germline, CDR1 is LGHDT, CDR2 YNNKEL (reference sequence). V was pared by 0 bases and J by 8 bases, with 7 bases between.

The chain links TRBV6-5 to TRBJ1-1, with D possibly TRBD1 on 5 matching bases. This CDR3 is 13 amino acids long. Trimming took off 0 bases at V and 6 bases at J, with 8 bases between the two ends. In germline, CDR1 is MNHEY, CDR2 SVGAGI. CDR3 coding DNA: TGTGCCAGCAGTTACTCACAGGTGTCTGAAGCTTTCTTT. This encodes CASSYSQVSEAFF.

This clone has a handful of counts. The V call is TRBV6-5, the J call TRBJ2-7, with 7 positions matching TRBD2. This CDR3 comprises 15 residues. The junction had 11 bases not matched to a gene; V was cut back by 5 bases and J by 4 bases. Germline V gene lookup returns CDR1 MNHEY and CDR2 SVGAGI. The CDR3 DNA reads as TGTGCCAGCAGTCAGGGCCCGGGAGGAGTATACGAGCAGTACGTC. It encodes CASSQGPGGVYEQYV.

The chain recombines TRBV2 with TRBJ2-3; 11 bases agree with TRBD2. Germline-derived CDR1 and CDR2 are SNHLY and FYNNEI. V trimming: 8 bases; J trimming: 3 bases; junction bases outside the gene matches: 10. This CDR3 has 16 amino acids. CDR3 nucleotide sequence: TGTGCCAGCCTAAGGGGGCTAGCGGGAGGAACAGATACGCAGTATTTT. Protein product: CASLRGLAGGTDTQYF.

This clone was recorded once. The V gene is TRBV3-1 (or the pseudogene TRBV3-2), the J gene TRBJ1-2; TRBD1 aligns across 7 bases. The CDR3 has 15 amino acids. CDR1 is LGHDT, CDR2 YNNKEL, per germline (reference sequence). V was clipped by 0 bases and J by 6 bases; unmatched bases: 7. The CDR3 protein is CASSQDRLQGNGYTF. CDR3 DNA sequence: TGTGCCAGCAGCCAAGACCGATTACAGGGGAATGGCTACACCTTC.

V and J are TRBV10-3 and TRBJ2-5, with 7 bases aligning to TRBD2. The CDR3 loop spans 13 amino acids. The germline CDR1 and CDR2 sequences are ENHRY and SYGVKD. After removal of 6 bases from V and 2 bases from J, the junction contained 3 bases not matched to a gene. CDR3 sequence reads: CAISEREQETQYF. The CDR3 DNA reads TGTGCCATCAGCGAGCGGGAACAAGAGACCCAGTACTTC.

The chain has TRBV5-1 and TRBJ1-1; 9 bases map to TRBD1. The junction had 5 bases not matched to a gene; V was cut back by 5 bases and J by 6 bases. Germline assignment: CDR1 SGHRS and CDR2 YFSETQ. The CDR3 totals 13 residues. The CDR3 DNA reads TGCGCCAGCAGTCAACAGGGGGCTGCTGAAGCTTTCTTT. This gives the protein CASSQQGAAEAFF. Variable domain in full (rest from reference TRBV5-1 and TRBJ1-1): KAGVTQTPRYLIKTRGQQVTLSCSPISGHRSVSWYQQTPGQGLQFLFEYFSETQRNKGNFPGRFSGRQFSNSRSEMNVSTLELGDSALYLCASSQQGAAEAFFGQGTRLTVV.

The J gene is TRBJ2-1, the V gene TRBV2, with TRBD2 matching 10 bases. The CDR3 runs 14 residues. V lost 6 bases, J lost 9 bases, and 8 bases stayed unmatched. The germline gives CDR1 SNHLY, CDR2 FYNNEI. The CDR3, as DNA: TGTGCCAGCAGGGAGCGGGGGGGTTATAGTGAGCAGTTCTTC. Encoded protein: CASRERGGYSEQFF.

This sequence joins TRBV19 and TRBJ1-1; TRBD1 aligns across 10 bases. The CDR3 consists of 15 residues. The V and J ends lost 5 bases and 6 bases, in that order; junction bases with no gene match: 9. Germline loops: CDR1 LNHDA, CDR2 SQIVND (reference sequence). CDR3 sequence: CASSVVTGGRAEAFF. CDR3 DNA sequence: TGTGCCAGTAGTGTCGTGACAGGGGGCAGGGCTGAAGCTTTCTTT.

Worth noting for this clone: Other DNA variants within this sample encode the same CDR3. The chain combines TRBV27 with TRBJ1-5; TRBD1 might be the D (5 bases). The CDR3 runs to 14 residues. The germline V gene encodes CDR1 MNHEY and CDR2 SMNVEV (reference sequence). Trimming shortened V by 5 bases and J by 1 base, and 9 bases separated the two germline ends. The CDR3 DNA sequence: TGTGCCAGCAGTCCCCGACAGAGCAATCAGCCCCAGCATTTT. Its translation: CASSPRQSNQPQHF.